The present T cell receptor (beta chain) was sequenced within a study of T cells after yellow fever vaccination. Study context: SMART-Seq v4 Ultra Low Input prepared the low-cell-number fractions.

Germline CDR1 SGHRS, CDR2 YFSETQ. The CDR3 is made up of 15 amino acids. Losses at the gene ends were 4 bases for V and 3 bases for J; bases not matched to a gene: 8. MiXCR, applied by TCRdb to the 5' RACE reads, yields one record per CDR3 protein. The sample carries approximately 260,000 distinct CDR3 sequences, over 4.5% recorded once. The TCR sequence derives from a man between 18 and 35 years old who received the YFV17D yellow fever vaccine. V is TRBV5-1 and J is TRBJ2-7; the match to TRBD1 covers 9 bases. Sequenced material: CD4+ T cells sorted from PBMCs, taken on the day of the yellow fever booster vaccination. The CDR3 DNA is TGCGCCAGCAGCCCTGGTGGGGGACAGGGCTACGAGCAGTACTTC. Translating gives CASSPGGGQGYEQYF. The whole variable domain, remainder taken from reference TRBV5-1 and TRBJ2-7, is KAGVTQTPRYLIKTRGQQVTLSCSPISGHRSVSWYQQTPGQGLQFLFEYFSETQRNKGNFPGRFSGRQFSNSRSEMNVSTLELGDSALYLCASSPGGGQGYEQYFGPGTRLTVT.